This T cell receptor (beta chain) was recorded in a study of cytomegalovirus exposure and HLA in healthy donors. Study-level results: Sequencing probably produced one cluster of sequence variants that were highly shared.

On this clone: Its antigen is as yet unknown.

This CDR3 contains 13 residues. Germline V gives CDR1 MNHNS, CDR2 SASEGT. V lost 7 bases, J lost 5 bases, and 12 bases lay in between. PCR was performed using 60 Vbeta and 13 Jbeta primers. Sequencing used immunoSEQ multiplex PCR; TCRdb keeps in-frame clones, though not all of them. The table lists 150,000 to 200,000 clones, 75% to 90% of them singletons. The TCR comes from a woman between 18 and 29 years old in good health and CMV-seronegative. Material: PBMCs. The chain uses TRBV6-1 and TRBJ1-5; tentative D call: TRBD1 (5 bases). The CDR3 loop is CASTRQFDQPQHF. The CDR3 DNA reads TGTGCCAGCACCCGACAGTTCGATCAGCCCCAGCATTTT.